This TCR beta chain derives from a study of CD8+CD57+ T cells in acquired aplastic anemia. Study summary: An average of roughly 3 ug of DNA was obtained from sorted CD4+ and CD8+ cells.

Researchers used genomic DNA as the template to profile TCR beta VDJ and CDR3. One entry per CDR3 protein results from TCRdb running MiXCR on the reads. The table lists 150,000 to 200,000 distinct CDR3 sequences, less than 50% of them singletons, with under 35% in the top ten. The CDR3 extends over 13 amino acids. V lost 9 bases and J lost 2, with 12 bases in between. The V gene's germline CDR1 is LGHNT and CDR2 FRNRAP. Flow cytometry had shown expanded CD8+CD57+ cells in the patients chosen for sequencing. Patients had not yet gotten any therapy when their blood was taken for sampling. The chain recombines TRBV12-5 with TRBJ2-3, with a weak D call TRBD2 (5 bases). This receptor was identified in a human donor with aplastic anemia. Sequenced input: sorted CD4+, CD8+, or CD8+CD57+ T cells (not recorded which) from PBMCs. CDR3 residues: CARSRVATDTQYF. CDR3 coding DNA: TGTGCTAGGTCGAGGGTAGCCACAGATACGCAGTATTTT.